This note documents a single TCR beta chain sequence. Its antigen is not identified. Germline V lookup: CDR1 WSHSY, CDR2 SAAADI. Losses at the gene ends were 6 bases for V and 5 bases for J; bases not matched to a gene: 3. The CDR3 consists of 14 residues. These data originate in a study of beta chain features in type 1 diabetes. Study details: Researchers looked at some 110 million sorted cells across all samples. General study findings and limits: Naive, central memory and Treg TCRB repertoires seemed to resemble each other more closely in patients than they did in healthy donors.

The study reverse transcribed the entire isolated RNA, so it sequenced expressed TCRB transcripts. Profiling relied on immunoSEQ multiplex PCR, and the TCRdb table lists in-frame clones only, not all of them. Of under 950,000 clones detected, around a sixth appear once; the ten largest clones hold 0.023%. The chain combines TRBV10-2 with TRBJ2-2; 10 bases agree with TRBD2. Sequenced material: naive CD4+ T cells from blood. This TCR was recovered from a woman aged 18-29 years in good health. CDR3 in DNA: TGCGCCAGCAGGGAGCGGGAGGGGACCGGGGAGCTGTTTTTT. Amino acid sequence: CASREREGTGELFF.